These T cell receptor beta chains were read from a single sample in a study of read filtering for tumor transcriptome and immune sequencing. TCRdb used MiXCR to reprocess the reads, holding one entry per CDR3 protein. Here the sample spans 39,000 or so distinct CDR3 sequences, over 10% being singletons. Sequences were obtained from a population of CD138-negative cells sorted from bone marrow. These receptors originate from a donor over 35 with multiple myeloma. Both conserved end residues are part of each CDR3. Size values are once, few and many counts, or a class for expanded clones, and some rows have none.

CDR3 protein	V gene	J gene	clone size
CATSASVYNEQFF	TRBV15	TRBJ2-1	many
CASSRWGAGRENTEAFF	TRBV7-9	TRBJ1-1	.
CASSESKGNQPQHF	TRBV10-2	TRBJ1-5	many
CASSLPQGHSKGSGYEQYF	TRBV7-9	TRBJ2-7	many
CASQGRRGVNEQYF	TRBV13	TRBJ2-7	many
CASSFEAQMLYLNEQFF	TRBV5-5	TRBJ2-1	many
CASSLPTGRGEKLFF	TRBV28	TRBJ1-4	many
CASSQGVAGNQPQHF	TRBV3-1	TRBJ1-5	many
CASRRQGRMVTDTQYF	TRBV12-3/TRBV12-4	TRBJ2-3	.
CASSPGLRMGTQYF	TRBV4-1	TRBJ2-5	many
CASSLGHQNTGELFF	TRBV5-1	TRBJ2-2	many
CASSPDRTNTGELFF	TRBV5-1	TRBJ2-2	many
CASSIGAGSYNEQFF	TRBV19	TRBJ2-1	.
CSVGTSGGIDTQYF	TRBV29-1	TRBJ2-3	few
CSAASSAHNYGYTF	TRBV20-1	TRBJ1-2	many
CASNPTGDPYEQYF	TRBV6-1	TRBJ2-7	many
CASSRDRDGELFF	TRBV19	TRBJ2-2	few
CASSLGRGREETQYF	TRBV5-4	TRBJ2-5	few
CASSFSRNNEQFF	TRBV7-3	TRBJ2-1	many
CASSPGGVVNEQYF	TRBV7-2	TRBJ2-7	many
CSATSGRVHEQYF	TRBV29-1	TRBJ2-7	many
CASSPPNLSKGNTIYF	TRBV18	TRBJ1-3	few
CASSLPSGGAYEQYF	TRBV28	TRBJ2-7	many
CSASALAGGPGNEQFF	TRBV29-1	TRBJ2-1	many
CSAPRGTSDNEQFF	TRBV20-1	TRBJ2-1	many
CASIGRENEKLFF	TRBV19	TRBJ1-4	many
CASSFSTSGRYNEQFF	TRBV5-6	TRBJ2-1	many
CSVETCYGAYEQCF	TRBV29-1	TRBJ2-7	.
CASTPSGLASYEQYF	TRBV19	TRBJ2-7	many
CASSLSSGTGDTQYF	TRBV27	TRBJ2-3	many
CSAPDRTRGNTDTQYF	TRBV20-1	TRBJ2-3	many
CSARGGTASSYNEQFF	TRBV20-1	TRBJ2-1	many
CASSAQGNEQYF	TRBV25-1	TRBJ2-7	many
CASSYSGRNTEAFF	TRBV6-5	TRBJ1-1	many
CASSSPGQDTTDTQYF	TRBV28	TRBJ2-3	many
CSAVMLGTGDEQFF	TRBV29-1	TRBJ2-1	.
CASSYPGYEQFF	TRBV6-2/TRBV6-3	TRBJ2-1	medium-sized
CASSLVGIGTGELFF	TRBV5-8	TRBJ2-2	many
CASGLSGNTIYF	TRBV28	TRBJ1-3	many
CASSSTDNYEQYF	TRBV7-2	TRBJ2-7	many
CASSYKGREQFF	TRBV6-2/TRBV6-3	TRBJ2-1	.
CASSLRQTSESNEQFF	TRBV5-1	TRBJ2-1	few
CASSFPKSMGTDTQYF	TRBV5-5	TRBJ2-3	many
CSGTGGPDQPQHF	TRBV20-1	TRBJ1-5	many
CASSPRLNEQYF	TRBV19	TRBJ2-7	many
CSARDQPNPSDEKFF	TRBV20-1	TRBJ2-1	.
CSASSRDGSYGYTF	TRBV20-1	TRBJ1-2	many
CASSQEAAGAYNEQFF	TRBV4-1	TRBJ2-1	few
CASSYYPGQNEAFF	TRBV6-5	TRBJ1-1	many
CSGGVASTDTQYF	TRBV20-1	TRBJ2-3	many
CAIRPGLAGADSNEQFF	TRBV10-3	TRBJ2-1	many
CASSPRDLTEQFF	TRBV7-2	TRBJ2-1	many
CASSFRLAGDTGELFF	TRBV6-5	TRBJ2-2	many
CATSDSSLGKSYEQFF	TRBV24-1	TRBJ2-1	many
CASSLTEAKEKLFF	TRBV5-1	TRBJ1-4	many
CSARRGSRETQYF	TRBV20-1	TRBJ2-5	many
CSANNQGNEKLFF	TRBV20-1	TRBJ1-4	.
CASSRGTLAGLSYNEQFF	TRBV7-9	TRBJ2-1	many
CSARAGNYGYTF	TRBV20-1	TRBJ1-2	few
CASSIAGVSGANVLTF	TRBV19	TRBJ2-6	few